The 8 T cell receptor beta chains below all came from one sample that was sequenced in a study of T cell changes during pregnancy in multiple sclerosis. This table comes from immunoSEQ multiplex PCR, and its TCRdb copy is limited to in-frame clones, with some not included. Among fewer than 40,000 clones listed, 90% were seen once. The source was CD8+ T cells from peripheral blood mononuclear cells, collected before pregnancy. The origin of the receptors is a female donor with multiple sclerosis, enrolled in a pregnancy study.

This clone occurred a few times. The chain uses TRBV14 and TRBJ2-6; 12 bases are a match to TRBD1. The germline CDR1 and CDR2 sequences are SGHDN and FVKESK. The CDR3 totals 17 residues. With V trimmed by 6 bases and J by 4 bases, 7 bases remained unmatched. CDR3 sequence (DNA): TGTGCCAGCAGTTGGGGACAGGGGGCTGGAGGGGCCAACGTCCTGACTTTC. It codes for CASSWGQGAGGANVLTF.

The J gene is TRBJ2-1, the V gene TRBV9; the match to TRBD1 covers 8 bases. The CDR3 extends over 17 amino acids. After removal of 3 bases from V and 7 bases from J, the junction contained 15 bases not matched to a gene. Germline V gives CDR1 SGDLS, CDR2 YYNGEE. The CDR3 loop reads CASSAGQGEISWNEQFF. CDR3 DNA: TGTGCCAGCAGCGCCGGACAGGGAGAAATCTCTTGGAATGAGCAGTTCTTC.

CDR3 amino acids: CASRKQGTTNYGYTF. The CDR3, as DNA: TGTGCCAGCAGGAAACAGGGGACAACTAACTATGGCTACACCTTC. V usage is TRBV7-9 and J usage is TRBJ1-2; 7 nucleotides match TRBD1. The CDR3 is 15 amino acids. CDR1 is SEHNR and CDR2 is FQNEAQ in the germline V gene (reference sequence). V trimming: 6 bases; J trimming: 0 bases; junction bases outside the gene matches: 7.

V and J are TRBV6-1 and TRBJ2-7; D remains ambiguous. The germline V gene encodes CDR1 MNHNS and CDR2 SASEGT. Trimming stripped 3 bases from V and 3 bases from J, with 9 bases between. The CDR3 has 13 amino acids. CDR3 region: CASSDEPYYEQYF. CDR3 DNA sequence: TGTGCCAGCAGTGACGAGCCTTACTACGAGCAGTACTTC.

The chain carries TRBV28 and TRBJ2-3; 12 nucleotides agree with TRBD2. CDR3 size: 17 residues. Germline V CDR1 and CDR2: MDHEN, SYDVKM. V shed 10 bases and J 1 base; nucleotides not matched to a gene: 12. CDR3 bases: TGTGCCACCCGTTTTTTCAGGACTAGCGGGGGCACAGATACGCAGTATTTT. Amino acids: CATRFFRTSGGTDTQYF.

Regarding this clone: Different DNA sequences within this sample yield the same CDR3. The V gene is TRBV7-9, the J gene TRBJ1-4, with 9 bases matching TRBD1. CDR1 is SEHNR, CDR2 FQNEAQ, per germline (reference sequence). There are 15 residues in the CDR3. With V trimmed by 4 bases and J by 8 bases, 8 bases remained unmatched. As DNA, the CDR3 is TGTGCCAGCAGCTCTCGGACAGGGGTTGGAGAAAAACTGTTTTTT. Protein product: CASSSRTGVGEKLFF. The full variable domain, with the rest looked up from reference TRBV7-9 and TRBJ1-4, is DTGVSQNPRHKITKRGQNVTFRCDPISEHNRLYWYRQTLGQGPEFLTYFQNEAQLEKSRLLSDRFSAERPKGSFSTLEIQRTEQGDSAMYLCASSSRTGVGEKLFFGSGTQLSVL.

This chain links TRBV6-5 with TRBJ2-3, with D uncertain. Germline V gene lookup returns CDR1 MNHEY and CDR2 SVGAGI. Trimming shortened V by 6 bases and J by 2 bases, and 15 bases separated the two germline ends. The CDR3 consists of 15 residues. The CDR3 DNA reads as TGTGCCAGCAGCCTACTTACGCCCGACACAGATACGCAGTATTTT. It codes for CASSLLTPDTDTQYF.

The chain links TRBV6-6 to TRBJ2-7; 10 bases map to TRBD1. The CDR3 runs 15 residues. Germline V gives CDR1 MNHNY, CDR2 SVGAGI (reference sequence). The V and J ends lost 7 bases and 5 bases, in that order; junction bases with no gene match: 11. CDR3 nucleotide sequence: TGTGCCAGCACTCTGGACAGGGGGATAAGTCACGAGCAGTACTTC. Translated: CASTLDRGISHEQYF.